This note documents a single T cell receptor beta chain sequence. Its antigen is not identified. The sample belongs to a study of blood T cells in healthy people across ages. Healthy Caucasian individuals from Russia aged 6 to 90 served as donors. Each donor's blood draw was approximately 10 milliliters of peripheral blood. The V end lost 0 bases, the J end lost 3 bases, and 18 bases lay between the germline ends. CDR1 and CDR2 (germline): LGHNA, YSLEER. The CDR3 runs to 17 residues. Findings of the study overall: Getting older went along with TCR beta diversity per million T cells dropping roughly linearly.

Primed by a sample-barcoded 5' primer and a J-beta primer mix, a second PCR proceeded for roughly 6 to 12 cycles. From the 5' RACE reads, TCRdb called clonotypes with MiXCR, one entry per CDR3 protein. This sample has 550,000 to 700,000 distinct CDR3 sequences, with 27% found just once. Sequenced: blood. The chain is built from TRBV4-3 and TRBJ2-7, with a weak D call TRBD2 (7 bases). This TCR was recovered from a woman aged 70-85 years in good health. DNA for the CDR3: TGCGCCAGCAGCCAAGACAGGGCTAGGGGGGGTAGCTACGAGCAGTACTTC. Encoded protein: CASSQDRARGGSYEQYF.